Given below is one TCR beta chain in context. Its antigen is as yet unknown. Cultured CD4+ T cell DNA was sequenced using the Oncomine TCR Beta short-read assay. TCRdb redid the calling of the PCR reads with MiXCR, one entry per CDR3 protein. Among about 16,000 distinct CDR3 sequences listed, around 55% were seen once. This sample's time point: late sampling 161 to 241 days after vaccination in a few convalescent patients. The sample's treatment: approximately 10-day PBMC culture with coronavirus spike peptide pools or control peptides (ViraFEST assay). The dates of positive PCR tests extended from March through December 2020 and came before the US Alpha, Beta and Delta variants. The data belong to a study of vaccination and CD4 T cells after COVID-19. Study-wide context: Collection of post-COVID samples occurred a median approximately 100 days after diagnosis, spanning a range of 35 to 161. The cells in question were stimulated using overlapping spike peptides derived from SARS-CoV-2, HCoV-NL63, HCoV-OC43 and HCoV-229E.

This TCR derives from a human donor who had recovered from COVID-19. Sequencing was performed on CD4+ T cells from blood, cultured in vitro, taken about 7 months after SARS-CoV-2 vaccination.

The CDR3 coding sequence is TGTGCCAGCAGCTTAGGGGTGGGGGGATTAACCGGGGAGCTGTTTTTT. Translated, it gives CASSLGVGGLTGELFF. The chain is built from TRBV7-2 and TRBJ2-2; perhaps TRBD2 as D (6 bases). The CDR3 spans 16 residues. The germline gives CDR1 SGHTA, CDR2 FQGNSA. V was cut by 1 base and J by 5 bases, with 14 bases left in between.